Shown below are 8 T cell receptor beta chains from a single sample sequenced in a study of T cell responses to AZD1222 COVID-19 vaccine (dated by TCRdb to the early 2020s). The method was the immunoSEQ multiplex PCR assay. This is the immuneACCESS table as TCRdb keeps it, with only in-frame sequences that have V and J called. A part of the clones is gone; compared with another copy, unresolved V genes explain less than half, and the rest is unexplained. The sample yields 130,000 to 150,000 clones; more than 70% were counted once. Clones ranked in the top ten supply approximately 2.3% of the sample. The sample's time point, from its label and the paper: baseline before first vaccination. Sequences were derived from peripheral blood, sampled on day 0 of AZD1222 vaccination. The receptors were sampled from an adult in good health.

The chain is built from TRBV7-9 and TRBJ2-3; possible D gene TRBD1, 6 bases. The V gene's germline CDR1 is SEHNR and CDR2 FQNEAQ (reference sequence). CDR3 length: 13 residues. Deletions cut 5 bases from V and 2 bases from J, with 8 bases between. The CDR3 bases are TGTGCCAGCAGCCAGGGGATCACAGATACGCAGTATTTT. This gives the protein CASSQGITDTQYF.

This chain uses TRBV28 with TRBJ1-1; 9 bases line up with TRBD1. CDR1 is MDHEN and CDR2 is SYDVKM in the germline V gene. The CDR3 totals 14 residues. V shed 5 bases, J shed 1 base, and the junction held 2 bases outside the gene matches. The CDR3 loop is CASSKQGANTEAFF. DNA of the CDR3: TGTGCCAGCAGTAAACAGGGGGCGAACACTGAAGCTTTCTTT.

V is TRBV7-9 and J is TRBJ1-6; the D is unclear. The CDR3 runs 14 residues. CDR1 and CDR2 (germline): SEHNR, FQNEAQ (reference sequence). The ends were cut back, 2 bases at V and 0 bases at J, with 2 bases in the middle. The DNA of the CDR3 is TGTGCCAGCAGCTTAAGCTCCTATAATTCACCCCTCCACTTT. This gives the protein CASSLSSYNSPLHF. Supplemented by reference TRBV7-9 and TRBJ1-6, the full variable domain reads DTGVSQNPRHKITKRGQNVTFRCDPISEHNRLYWYRQTLGQGPEFLTYFQNEAQLEKSRLLSDRFSAERPKGSFSTLEIQRTEQGDSAMYLCASSLSSYNSPLHFGNGTRLTVT.

V and J are TRBV9 and TRBJ2-1; 14 nucleotides line up with TRBD2. This CDR3 has 17 amino acids. Germline-derived CDR1 and CDR2 are SGDLS and YYNGEE. V was pared by 4 bases and J by 3 bases, with 6 bases of the junction left unmatched. The CDR3 loop is CASSLRLAGGRYNEQFF. The CDR3, as DNA: TGTGCCAGCAGCCTCCGACTAGCGGGAGGGCGCTACAATGAGCAGTTCTTC.

The chain joins TRBV6-5 to TRBJ2-2, with 9 bases identical to TRBD2. Trimming took 8 bases from V and 6 from J; bases not matched to a gene: 7. CDR1 and CDR2 (germline): MNHEY, SVGAGI. The CDR3 covers 14 residues. CDR3 nucleotide sequence: TGTGCCAGCTGGGCGCGGGAGGGATCCGGGGAGCTGTTTTTT. Translated: CASWAREGSGELFF.

The chain couples TRBV13 to TRBJ2-3; 7 bases are a match to TRBD2. V trimming: 1 base; J trimming: 0 bases; junction bases outside the gene matches: 7. Germline V CDR1 and CDR2: PRHDT, FYEKMQ (reference sequence). The CDR3 totals 17 residues. This chain's CDR3 is CASSLDRASGSTDTQYF. The CDR3 coding sequence is TGTGCCAGCAGCTTAGATCGGGCTAGCGGTAGCACAGATACGCAGTATTTT.

The genes are TRBV4-1 and TRBJ2-7; 7 positions agree with TRBD2. Germline V gene sequence: CDR1 MGHRA, CDR2 YSYEKL. The J segment lost 5 bases and the V segment lost 2 bases, leaving 9 bases of the junction unmatched. The CDR3 totals 15 residues. CDR3 in amino acids: CASSQSTSSLHEQYF. The CDR3 nucleotides read TGCGCCAGCAGCCAATCGACTAGCTCCCTCCACGAGCAGTACTTC.

The rearrangement uses TRBV12-3 or TRBV12-4 and TRBJ1-3; no definite D call. CDR3 length: 12 residues. Trimming removed 8 bases from V and 2 bases from J, with 7 bases in between. The CDR3 nucleotides read TGTGCCAGCGACATTGCTGGAAACACCATATATTTT. It is translated as CASDIAGNTIYF.